The 11 T cell receptor beta chains given below trace back to one sample, sequenced in a study of OX40 agonist ivuxolimab in advanced cancers. The method was immunoSEQ multiplex PCR; TCRdb's version includes in-frame clones alone and lacks a portion of them. The sample lists approximately 74,000 clones, more than 85% occurring once. Source: CD4+ or CD8+ T cells sorted from blood, taken in a trial of the OX40 agonist ivuxolimab. Receptors were obtained from an adult with an advanced solid tumor such as melanoma, head and neck, liver or kidney cancer.

The rearrangement links TRBV6-4 to TRBJ1-2; D possibly corresponds to TRBD1 (5 bases). CDR1 is MRHNA, CDR2 SNTAGT, per germline. Trimming shortened V by 2 bases and J by 7 bases, and 17 bases separated the two germline ends. The CDR3 sequence is 15 residues long. This CDR3 is CASSDGGQGIAGYTF. CDR3 coding DNA: TGTGCCAGCAGTGACGGTGGGCAGGGTATCGCTGGCTACACCTTC.

This clone was found a few times. The gene calls are TRBV29-1 and TRBJ2-7, with D maybe TRBD1 (5 bases). The CDR3 consists of 13 residues. The germline V gene has CDR1 SQVTM and CDR2 ANQGSEA. The germline V and J ends were trimmed by 7 bases and 0 bases, with 13 bases remaining between them. In DNA form, the CDR3 reads TGCAGCGCCCTACAGGCCAACTCCTACGAGCAGTACTTC. The encoded protein is CSALQANSYEQYF.

Concerning this clone itself: This same CDR3 is encoded by further DNA sequences in the sample. The CDR3 region has the DNA TGTGCCATCAGTGAGGCGGGAGGGGGCACCGGGGAGCTGTTTTTT. As protein: CAISEAGGGTGELFF. This sequence joins TRBV10-3 and TRBJ2-2; the match to TRBD2 covers 9 bases. Germline loops: CDR1 ENHRY, CDR2 SYGVKD. CDR3 length: 15 amino acids. V shed 2 bases and J 4 bases; nucleotides not matched to a gene: 2.

The V call is TRBV9, the J call TRBJ2-1; 7 bases map to TRBD2. CDR3 length: 17 residues. J gave up 7 bases and V 2 bases, and 15 bases lay outside the gene matches. The germline gives CDR1 SGDLS, CDR2 YYNGEE. The DNA of the CDR3 is TGTGCCAGCAGCGTTCAGGTGGCGTGGGAGGGCCCAAATGAGCAGTTCTTC. As protein: CASSVQVAWEGPNEQFF. The complete variable domain, with remaining parts taken from reference TRBV9 and TRBJ2-1, reads DSGVTQTPKHLITATGQRVTLRCSPRSGDLSVYWYQQSLDQGLQFLIQYYNGEERAKGNILERFSAQQFPDLHSELNLSSLELGDSALYFCASSVQVAWEGPNEQFFGPGTRLTVL.

This clone was counted only a few times. As DNA, the CDR3 is TGTGCCAGCTCACCCCTCAGCAATCAGCCCCAGCATTTT. Translating it yields CASSPLSNQPQHF. The chain is built from TRBV18 and TRBJ1-5, with D uncertain. This CDR3 contains 13 residues. Germline CDR1 is KGHSH and CDR2 is LQKENI. The V and J ends lost 3 bases and 1 base respectively, with 4 bases between them.

V usage is TRBV7-7 and J usage is TRBJ2-1, with no clear D. CDR3 length: 13 residues. Germline CDR1 and CDR2: SSHAT and FNYEAQ (reference sequence). The V end was cut by 1 base, the J end by 4 bases, with 5 bases between. The CDR3 bases are TGTGCCAGCAGCTTAGGGTTTTACAATGAGCAGTTCTTC. Translated: CASSLGFYNEQFF.

The rearrangement uses TRBV29-1 and TRBJ2-2, with D uncertain. This CDR3 has 13 residues. Germline CDR1 SQVTM, CDR2 ANQGSEA. V lost 6 bases, J lost 6 bases, and 14 bases lay in between. The CDR3 loop is CSVQHWAAGELFF. CDR3 bases: TGCAGCGTCCAACACTGGGCAGCCGGGGAGCTGTTTTTT.

The rearrangement uses TRBV27 and TRBJ2-3; 9 nucleotides match TRBD2. This CDR3 has 18 amino acids. Germline-derived CDR1 and CDR2 are MNHEY and SMNVEV (reference sequence). The junction had 15 bases not matched to a gene; V was cut back by 6 bases and J by 2 bases. CDR3 sequence: CASRNLPGLAEITDTQYF. CDR3 nucleotides: TGTGCCAGCAGAAATCTTCCGGGACTAGCAGAGATCACAGATACGCAGTATTTT.

V and J are TRBV6-1 and TRBJ1-5, with TRBD1 identical over 7 bases. The CDR3 covers 16 residues. Germline loops: CDR1 MNHNS, CDR2 SASEGT. The J segment lost 3 bases and the V segment lost 2 bases, leaving 7 bases of the junction unmatched. This CDR3 is CASSEPWTGFNQPQHF. Written as DNA, the CDR3 is TGTGCCAGCAGTGAACCCTGGACAGGATTCAATCAGCCCCAGCATTTT.

CDR3 in amino acids: CASSPPNTGELFF. CDR3 DNA: TGTGCCAGCTCACCCCCGAACACCGGGGAGCTGTTTTTT. The chain carries TRBV18 and TRBJ2-2, with unresolved D. V was trimmed by 3 bases and J by 0 bases, leaving 2 bases between them. The CDR3 sequence is 13 residues long. Germline V gene lookup returns CDR1 KGHSH and CDR2 LQKENI.

The chain uses TRBV19 and TRBJ2-3; tentatively, D is TRBD1 (5 bases). The CDR3 is 15 residues long. Trimming stripped 2 bases from V and 2 bases from J, with 11 bases between. CDR1 is LNHDA, CDR2 SQIVND, per germline (reference sequence). The CDR3 protein is CASSIPRADTDTQYF. DNA of the CDR3: TGTGCCAGTAGTATACCCAGGGCAGACACAGATACGCAGTATTTT. Full variable domain (outside the CDR3, taken from reference TRBV19 and TRBJ2-3): DGGITQSPKYLFRKEGQNVTLSCEQNLNHDAMYWYRQDPGQGLRLIYYSQIVNDFQKGDIAEGYSVSREKKESFPLTVTSAQKNPTAFYLCASSIPRADTDTQYFGPGTRLTVL.